This T cell receptor (beta chain) was sequenced for a study of shared clonotypes between healthy human individuals. Study background: Serving as donors were a couple of women and a few men, whose ages spanned 18 to 49. Study-level findings and limits: Among the subsets, naive ones generally showed larger estimated richness than memory ones.

Adult Caucasians living in Nashville, Tennessee made up all of the donors. With regard to this clone: Its antigen is unidentified.

Splitting of each subset's genomic DNA was done evenly across several immunoSEQ plates. This table comes from immunoSEQ multiplex PCR, and its TCRdb copy is limited to in-frame clones, with some not included. Altogether some 500,000 clones are present, 95% to 97% being singletons, with the ten largest covering approximately 0.062%. This CDR3 is built from 13 residues. Germline values: CDR1 GTSNPN, CDR2 SVGIG (reference sequence). The V end was cut by 3 bases, the J end by 6 bases, with 13 bases between. The chain couples TRBV30 to TRBJ2-3, with TRBD1 as a possible D gene (6 bases). Sequencing was performed on naive CD4+ T cells sorted from blood. The subset was: CD45RA+ positively selected. The clonotype originates from a woman in her twenties or thirties in good health. CDR3 amino acids: CAWSGQPPDTQYF. For the CDR3, the DNA is TGTGCCTGGAGCGGACAGCCCCCGGATACGCAGTATTTT.